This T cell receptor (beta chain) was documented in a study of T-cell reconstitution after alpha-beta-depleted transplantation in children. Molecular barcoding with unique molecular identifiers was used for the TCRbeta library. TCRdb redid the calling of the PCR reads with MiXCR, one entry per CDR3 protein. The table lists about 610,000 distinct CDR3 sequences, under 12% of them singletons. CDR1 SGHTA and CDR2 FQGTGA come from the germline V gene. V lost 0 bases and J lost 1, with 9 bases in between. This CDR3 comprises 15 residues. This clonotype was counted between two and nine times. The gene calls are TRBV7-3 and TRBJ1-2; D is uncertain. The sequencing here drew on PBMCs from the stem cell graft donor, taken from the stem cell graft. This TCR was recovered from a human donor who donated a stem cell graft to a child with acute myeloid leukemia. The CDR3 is CASSLTNSVNYGYTF. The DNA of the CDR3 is TGTGCCAGCAGCTTAACGAACTCAGTTAACTATGGCTACACCTTC.